Each of the 3 T cell receptor beta chains below was sequenced from the same sample in a study of shared clonotypes between healthy human individuals. The protocol was immunoSEQ multiplex PCR, while the TCRdb copy is restricted to in-frame clones and leaves out a portion. Among about 2,500,000 clones listed, approximately 92% were seen once. Sequencing was done on a sample of naive CD4+ T cells sorted from blood. This sample's subset: CD45RA+ positively selected. The receptors come from a man aged 18 to 30 in good health.

The genes are TRBV2 and TRBJ1-2; no clear D. V was trimmed by 6 bases and J by 0 bases, leaving 8 bases between them. The germline V gene encodes CDR1 SNHLY and CDR2 FYNNEI. The CDR3 contains 13 residues. In DNA form, the CDR3 reads TGTGCCAGCAGCAGAGAAACTAACTATGGCTACACCTTC. This encodes CASSRETNYGYTF.

The CDR3 protein is CASSDMGTSGTDTQYF. In nucleotides, the CDR3 is TGTGCCAGCAGTGATATGGGGACTAGCGGAACAGATACGCAGTATTTT. This chain links TRBV25-1 with TRBJ2-3; TRBD2 matches at 11 bases. With 3 bases clipped from V and 3 bases from J, the junction kept 5 bases outside the gene matches. CDR1 is MGHDK, CDR2 SYGVNS, per germline. The CDR3 runs to 16 residues.

J is TRBJ2-6 and V is TRBV5-1, with D unresolved. Trimming left V 0 bases short and J 4 bases short, with 23 bases between. The CDR3 extends over 20 amino acids. CDR1 and CDR2 from the germline V gene are SGHRS and YFSETQ. CDR3 amino acids: CASSLDGDTGLGPGANVLTF. CDR3 DNA sequence: TGCGCCAGCAGCTTGGACGGTGACACTGGATTAGGACCCGGGGCCAACGTCCTGACTTTC. Using reference TRBV5-1 and TRBJ2-6 for the parts outside the CDR3, the full variable domain is KAGVTQTPRYLIKTRGQQVTLSCSPISGHRSVSWYQQTPGQGLQFLFEYFSETQRNKGNFPGRFSGRQFSNSRSEMNVSTLELGDSALYLCASSLDGDTGLGPGANVLTFGAGSRLTVL.